The T cell receptor (beta chain) under discussion was sequenced for a study of early T cells in non-severe SARS-CoV-2 infection. In the case of this clonotype: Its specificity is unknown.

Researchers tagged individual cDNA molecules with unique molecular identifiers. TCRdb re-called the 5' RACE reads through MiXCR, storing one row per CDR3 protein. The data show around 76,000 distinct CDR3 sequences, approximately 10% seen once. V was shortened by 7 bases and J by 8 bases, with 20 bases between the two germline ends. The CDR3 is 14 amino acids. CDR1 is SNHLY, CDR2 FYNNEI, per germline. Overall study results and limits: In VDJdb matching, anti-spike CD8 responses were favored while private and CD4 specificities went missing.

The sequence was collected from an adult who was a healthcare worker with PCR-confirmed SARS-CoV-2 infection or an uninfected control (not recorded which). The J gene is TRBJ1-2, the V gene TRBV2; D not resolved. Source material: whole blood. Here the CDR3 reads CASMGRQALGGYTF. For the CDR3, the DNA is TGTGCCAGCATGGGGAGGCAGGCGTTGGGCGGCTACACCTTC.